Below, one TCR beta chain is given with its context. Its antigen is not known. The sample is drawn from a study of cytomegalovirus exposure and HLA in healthy donors. The study, taken as a whole, reports: There were reportedly fewer N-insertions in an Asian-associated ancestry cluster than the approximately 640-donor mean, in a later analysis. TCR beta V segments were, for the most part, productive about 87% or about 30% of the time in an earlier analysis.

In the PCR, 60 Vbeta and 13 Jbeta primers were used. Original processing notes: Approximately 11 million of the 60 million to 80 million unique TCR beta chains counted in a later analysis were shared. Repertoires were generated with immunoSEQ multiplex PCR, while TCRdb's copy carries only in-frame clones and drops some. V and J calls and clone size are copied from that table; D and trimming were computed from the DNA. The repertoire holds about 130,000 clones, with 75% to 90% as singletons. Likely unrecorded immune exposures existed in these nominally healthy donors. V lost 2 bases, J lost 11 bases, and 21 bases lay in between. The germline gives CDR1 MDHEN, CDR2 SYDVKM. CDR3 length: 15 residues.

Source material: PBMCs. The chain uses TRBV28 and TRBJ2-5, with D maybe TRBD1 (8 bases). This sequence originates from a man younger than 45 in good health and CMV-seronegative. The CDR3 reads CASSLAMTGAREQYF. The CDR3 DNA is TGTGCCAGCAGTTTAGCCATGACAGGGGCGCGGGAGCAGTACTTC.